The sequence of this T cell receptor (beta chain) was determined in a study of shared clonotypes between healthy human individuals (TCRdb year 2020). Turning to the overall study: The cohort included three men and a couple of women between 18 and 49 years of age. To estimate repertoire size and how much clonotype sharing occurs between individuals, the study deeply sequenced the blood TCR repertoires of about 5 healthy adults. For each donor, CD4 naive and CD4 memory were each given three plates, CD8 naive was given two plates, and CD8 memory was given one plate. Different laboratories and diverse techniques were used to prepare libraries and sequence TCR repertoires, to increase sequencing depth and limit assay-specific biases. Each donor's leukapheresis produced roughly between about 0.9 and 9.5 billion PBMCs. The paper as a whole reports these results and caveats: Only blood was sampled, and tissue TCR repertoires likely differ from those in blood. Because the study included a small number of donors, the genetic and exposure-history diversity represented was limited. Even with the large sequencing depth, rarefaction of the sorted-subset datasets indicated that sequencing was incomplete. Compared with non-shared clonotypes, the clonotypes found in all four sorted-subset donors had higher generation probabilities. Pairwise subsampling indicated that sequencing depth was expected to affect the degree of clonotype sharing among donors. About 4.5% of naive CD4, 3.5% of naive CD8, about 2.4% of memory CD4, and 0.4% of memory CD8 clonotypes were shared across four donors. Estimated clonotype richness was generally larger for naive than for memory subsets.

As concerns this clone: The antigen it recognizes is unknown. It has no much larger one-base neighbor in the sample; base qualities were not kept.

CD8 naive samples were CD45RO-negative cells positively selected for CCR7, giving a CD45RA+CCR7+ population that excluded TemRA cells. The donors were healthy, HIV-negative adults with no recently reported acute infections or vaccinations. All donors were Caucasian adults living in Nashville, Tennessee, USA. After blood collection by leukapheresis, PBMCs were isolated using Ficoll-Histopaque density gradient centrifugation and then cryopreserved in the vapor phase of liquid nitrogen. Analytical flow cytometry was used to check the purity and quantity of each magnetically sorted T cell population. Genomic DNA was isolated from each sorted fraction and quantified by UV absorbance on a Nanodrop 2000c. Using the deep immunoSEQ assay, multiplex PCR amplified TCR CDR3 regions from genomic DNA. Genomic DNA extracted from each cell subset was distributed evenly over all wells of several immunoSEQ 96-well plates, and each plate served as one replicate. Each replicate PCR for sorted subsets received 200 ng genomic DNA, equal to about 29,000 T cell genomes. Purified libraries were measured with a Qubit 3.0 fluorometer, size-checked on a Bioanalyzer 2100, and measured again with the KAPA Library Quantification kit. A separate single-read 150-cycle Illumina NextSeq 550 flow cell was used to sequence each immunoSEQ 96-well plate. The original pipeline was this. Because only junctional sequences without quality scores were contained in the immunoSEQ output, filtering matching that applied to full-length reads could not be performed. Sequences were annotated with PyIR, a Python wrapper for IgBLAST v1.9, using IMGT germline references to assign V/J genes and CDR3. Reads were removed for weak V/J assignments (E-value above 1e-6), missing CDR3, stop codons, out-of-frame junctions, or ambiguous translated residues. V3J clonotypes were defined as sequences sharing the same inferred V gene, J gene, and CDR3 amino acid sequence. The percentage overlap between two repertoires was calculated by dividing the number of shared unique clonotypes by the size of the smaller repertoire. Richness of each repertoire was evaluated using RTK rarefaction, the Chao1 estimator, and Recon v2.1 estimates of unobserved clonotypes. Generation probabilities for all TCRbeta clonotypes obtained by the gDNA method from a handful of donors were computed using OLGA. TCRdb limited this immuneACCESS table to in-frame rearrangements with V and J called. A share of clones is missing; checked studies link under half to unresolved V genes, and the rest is unexplained. V and J calls plus clone size are reproduced from that table; the DNA served to infer D and trimming. The sample profile shows around 2.1 million clones; about 92% of them were found once. The top ten clones comprise 1.5% to 2% of the sample.

After removal of 8 bases from V and 1 base from J, the junction retains 15 bases not matched to a gene. According to the germline V gene (reference sequence), CDR1 reads MNHEY and CDR2 reads SMNVEV. The CDR3 contains 17 residues, cysteine and phenylalanine counted. The CDR3 DNA has 51 bases and is translated from base 1. The sequenced material came from naive CD8+ T cells from PBMCs. The cell subset or site label here, explained by the study, means: CD45RA+CCR7+. The clonotype was recovered from a young man in good health. Some clones in this sample may be carry-over from other donors' samples. This receptor chain uses TRBV27 and TRBJ2-3; the junction holds 7 bases that match TRBD1. In nucleotide form, the sequence is TGTGCCAGCGGTCTGAATTACGCAGGGGGAGGCACAGATACGCAGTATTTT. Its translation is CASGLNYAGGGTDTQYF.